The source of this T cell receptor beta chain is a study of shared clonotypes between healthy human individuals. This clone was seen more than once but under ten times. Its antigen is not known. The study drew its donors from healthy HIV-negative adults without recent acute infections or vaccinations. Findings of the study overall: The researchers took only blood, and tissue repertoires probably look different. The donor pool, a small one, limited the genetic and exposure-history diversity represented.

How the authors handled the data: Filtering was not the same, since immunoSEQ gave junction-only sequences without quality scores. The repertoire was sequenced with immunoSEQ multiplex PCR; TCRdb's copy has only in-frame clones and lacks some. D and trimming were read from the DNA, whereas the V and J calls and clone size are those reported in that table. The sample yields 550,000 to 600,000 clones, about 80% seen once. The source material was PBMCs. The clonotype was recovered from a woman in her 40s in good health. Some clones in this sample may be carry-over from other donors' samples.

The CDR3 nucleotides read TGTGCCAGCACCCCAGGCCGGGACAGACTTACTATTGGCTACACCTTC. Its translation is CASTPGRDRLTIGYTF. The J gene is TRBJ1-2, the V gene TRBV7-9; 7 bases are a match to TRBD1. Germline V gene data show CDR1 as SEHNR and CDR2 as FQNEAQ (reference sequence). The CDR3 runs to 16 residues. V dropped 7 bases and J dropped 7; count of bases not matched to a gene: 18.